This T cell receptor beta chain was captured by sequencing in a study of CD8 T cells in ankylosing spondylitis. Study-wide results and limits: Within matched ankylosing spondylitis synovial fluid, disease-linked clones were reportedly significantly enriched.

TCRdb used MiXCR to reprocess the 5' RACE reads, holding one entry per CDR3 protein. The top ten clones hold around 14% of a sample with under 450,000 distinct CDR3 sequences, approximately 20% of them seen once. CDR1 SGHAT and CDR2 FQNNGV come from the germline V gene. CDR3 length equals 15 residues. V was clipped by 3 bases and J by 4 bases; unmatched bases: 3. For this clonotype: Its matching antigen is unknown.

This chain joins TRBV11-2 and TRBJ2-3, with 11 bases aligning to TRBD1. The TCR originated in a male donor with ankylosing spondylitis or in good health (not recorded which). Sequenced input: blood, either unsorted or a sorted T cell fraction (not recorded which). The CDR3 DNA reads TGTGCCAGCAGCTTGCGGGACAGGGGGGCAGATACGCAGTATTTT. The encoded protein is CASSLRDRGADTQYF.